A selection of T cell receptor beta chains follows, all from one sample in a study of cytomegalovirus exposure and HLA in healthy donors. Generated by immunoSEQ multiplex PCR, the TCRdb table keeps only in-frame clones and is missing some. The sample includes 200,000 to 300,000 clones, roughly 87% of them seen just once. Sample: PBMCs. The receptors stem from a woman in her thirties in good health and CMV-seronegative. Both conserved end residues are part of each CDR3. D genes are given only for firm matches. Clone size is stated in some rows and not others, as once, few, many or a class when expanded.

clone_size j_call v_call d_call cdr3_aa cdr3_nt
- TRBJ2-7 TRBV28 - CATTQGVYEQYF TGTGCCACCACACAGGGTGTCTACGAGCAGTACTTC
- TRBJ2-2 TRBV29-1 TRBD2 CSVAGTSGTPNTGELFF TGCAGCGTCGCCGGGACTAGCGGGACCCCGAACACCGGGGAGCTGTTTTTT
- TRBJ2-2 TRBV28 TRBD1 CASSLPGQGNTGELFF TGTGCCAGCAGTTTACCCGGACAGGGGAACACCGGGGAGCTGTTTTTT
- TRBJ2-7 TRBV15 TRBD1 CATSRVTGTGGYEQYF TGTGCCACCAGCAGAGTAACCGGGACAGGGGGGTACGAGCAGTACTTC
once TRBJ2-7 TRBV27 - CASSLTANSYYEQYF TGTGCCAGCAGTCTTACGGCAAACTCTTACTACGAGCAGTACTTC
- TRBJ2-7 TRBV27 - CASSPRTESYEQYF TGTGCCAGCAGTCCGCGGACAGAATCCTACGAGCAGTACTTC
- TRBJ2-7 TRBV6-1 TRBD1 CASREQGVYEQYF TGTGCCAGCAGAGAACAGGGGGTTTACGAGCAGTACTTC
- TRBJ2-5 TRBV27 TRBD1 CASSLRGTGSQETQYF TGTGCCAGCAGTTTACGAGGGACAGGCTCTCAAGAGACCCAGTACTTC
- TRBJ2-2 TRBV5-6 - CASSLSTGLNTGELFF TGTGCCAGCAGCCTATCCACAGGGCTGAACACCGGGGAGCTGTTTTTT
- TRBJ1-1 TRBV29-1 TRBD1 CSVSDRENTEAFF TGCAGCGTGAGCGACAGGGAGAACACTGAAGCTTTCTTT
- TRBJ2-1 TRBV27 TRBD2 CASSSLAGIEQFF TGTGCCAGCAGTTCCCTAGCGGGAATTGAGCAGTTCTTC
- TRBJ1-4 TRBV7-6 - CASSLRDGGEKLFF TGTGCCAGCAGCTTACGGGATGGCGGTGAAAAACTGTTTTTT
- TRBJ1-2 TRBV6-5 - CASSPSQGTNYGYTF TGTGCCAGCAGTCCGTCACAGGGTACCAACTATGGCTACACCTTC
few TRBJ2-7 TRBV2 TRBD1 CASSGGTGGYEQYF TGTGCCAGCAGTGGGGGGACAGGGGGCTACGAGCAGTACTTC
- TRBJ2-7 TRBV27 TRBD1 CASSFRTGHPEQYF TGTGCCAGCAGTTTCAGGACAGGCCACCCCGAGCAGTACTTC
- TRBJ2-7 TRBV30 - CAWSVSSYEQYF TGTGCCTGGAGTGTTAGCTCCTACGAGCAGTACTTC
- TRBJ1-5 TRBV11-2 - CASSLDPGQPQHF TGTGCCAGCAGCTTAGATCCCGGTCAGCCCCAGCATTTT
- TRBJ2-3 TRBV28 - CASSRGTTDTQYF TGTGCCAGCAGCCGGGGTACCACAGATACGCAGTATTTT
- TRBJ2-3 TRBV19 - CASSPVTGGIDTQYF TGTGCCAGTAGTCCTGTGACAGGAGGCATAGATACGCAGTATTTT
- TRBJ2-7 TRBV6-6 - CASSYPQGYVYEQYF TGTGCCAGCAGTTACCCGCAGGGTTATGTCTACGAGCAGTACTTC
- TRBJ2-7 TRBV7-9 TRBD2 CASSLPWTSSYEQYF TGTGCCAGCAGCTTACCCTGGACTAGCTCCTACGAGCAGTACTTC
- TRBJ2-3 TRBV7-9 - CASSFGLEGQYF TGTGCCAGCAGCTTTGGACTGGAAGGGCAGTATTTT
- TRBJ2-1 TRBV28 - CASSPPSLNEQFF TGTGCCAGCAGTCCCCCCAGCCTGAATGAGCAGTTCTTC
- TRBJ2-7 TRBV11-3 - CASSLVGLEQYF TGTGCCAGCAGCTTAGTGGGTTTGGAGCAGTACTTC
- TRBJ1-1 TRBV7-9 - CASSSREGGNTEAFF TGTGCCAGCAGCTCCCGGGAGGGGGGAAACACTGAAGCTTTCTTT
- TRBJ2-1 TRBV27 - CASSLGEQFF TGTGCCAGCAGTTTGGGAGAGCAGTTCTTC
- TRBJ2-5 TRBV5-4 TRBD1 CASSRGQGQETQYF TGTGCCAGCAGCCGAGGACAGGGCCAAGAGACCCAGTACTTC
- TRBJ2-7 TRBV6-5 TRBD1 CASSTRGLHEQYF TGTGCCAGCAGCACCAGGGGGCTCCACGAGCAGTACTTC
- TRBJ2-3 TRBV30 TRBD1 CAWSVGQGTDTQYF TGTGCCTGGAGTGTTGGACAGGGCACAGATACGCAGTATTTT
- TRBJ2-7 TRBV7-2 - CASSLVLGEQYF TGTGCCAGCAGCTTAGTCCTGGGCGAGCAGTACTTC
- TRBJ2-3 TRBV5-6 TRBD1 CASSLLQGAHWADTQYF TGTGCCAGCAGCTTATTACAGGGGGCGCATTGGGCAGATACGCAGTATTTT
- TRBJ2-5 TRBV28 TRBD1 CASSLTTGTVTQETQYF TGTGCCAGCAGCCTCACGACCGGGACAGTAACACAAGAGACCCAGTACTTC
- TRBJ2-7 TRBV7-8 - CASSLSTGTYEQYF TGTGCCAGCAGCCTATCGACAGGAACCTACGAGCAGTACTTC
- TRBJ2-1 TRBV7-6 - CASSLGDNEQFF TGTGCCAGCAGCTTAGGTGACAATGAGCAGTTCTTC
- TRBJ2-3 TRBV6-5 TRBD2 CASSLAGGTDTQYF TGTGCCAGCAGCCTAGCGGGAGGCACAGATACGCAGTATTTT
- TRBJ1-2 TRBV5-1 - CASSLASTGLVYTF TGCGCCAGCAGCTTGGCATCGACAGGCCTCGTCTACACCTTC
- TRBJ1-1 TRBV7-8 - CASSFQETEAFF TGTGCCAGCAGCTTCCAGGAGACTGAAGCTTTCTTT
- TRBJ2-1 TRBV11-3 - CASSRRQESYNEQFF TGTGCCAGCAGCCGCCGGCAGGAGTCCTACAATGAGCAGTTCTTC
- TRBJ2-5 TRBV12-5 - CASGPTGRGPLGETQYF TGTGCTAGTGGCCCTACTGGGCGCGGACCCTTGGGAGAGACCCAGTACTTC
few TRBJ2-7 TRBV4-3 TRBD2 CASSQDLATSGFYYEQYF TGCGCCAGCAGCCAAGATTTGGCGACTAGCGGATTTTACTACGAGCAGTACTTC
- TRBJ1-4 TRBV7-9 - CASSTEHLFREKLFF TGTGCCAGCAGCACCGAACACCTTTTTCGTGAAAAACTGTTTTTT
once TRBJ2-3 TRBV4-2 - CASSPGETQYF TGTGCCAGCAGCCCAGGGGAAACGCAGTATTTT
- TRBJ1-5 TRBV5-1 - CASSLNDPSNQPQHF TGCGCCAGCAGCTTGAATGATCCTAGCAATCAGCCCCAGCATTTT
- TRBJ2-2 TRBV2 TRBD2 CASQTTSALGTGELFF TGTGCCAGCCAGACAACTAGCGCCCTTGGGACCGGGGAGCTGTTTTTT
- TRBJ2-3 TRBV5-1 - CASSFGALSTDTQYF TGCGCCAGCAGCTTCGGAGCGTTAAGCACAGATACGCAGTATTTT
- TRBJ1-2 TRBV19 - CASSIELNYGYTF TGTGCCAGTAGTATAGAATTAAACTATGGCTACACCTTC
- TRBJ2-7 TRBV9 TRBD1 CASSVGGGTGVFEQYF TGTGCCAGCAGCGTAGGAGGCGGGACAGGGGTTTTCGAGCAGTACTTC
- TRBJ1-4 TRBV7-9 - CASSFGGQDEKLFF TGTGCCAGCAGCTTCGGGGGGCAGGATGAAAAACTGTTTTTT
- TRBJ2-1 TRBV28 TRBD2 CASSLISGRGNEQFF TGTGCCAGCAGTCTTATTAGCGGGAGAGGCAATGAGCAGTTCTTC
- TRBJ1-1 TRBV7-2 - CASSLGGGSPTEAFF TGTGCCAGCAGCTTAGGGGGGGGCTCGCCCACTGAAGCTTTCTTT
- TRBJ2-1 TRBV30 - CAVDSQAKIYNEQFF TGTGCCGTGGACTCACAAGCCAAAATCTACAATGAGCAGTTCTTC
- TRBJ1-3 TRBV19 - CATKAGRGSGNTIYF TGTGCCACCAAGGCCGGGCGAGGATCTGGAAACACCATATATTTT
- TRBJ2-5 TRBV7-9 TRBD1 CASSLMGQQETQYF TGTGCCAGCAGCTTAATGGGACAGCAAGAGACCCAGTACTTC
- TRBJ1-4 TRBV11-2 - CASSFSGLELFF TGTGCCAGCAGCTTTAGTGGGCTTGAGCTGTTTTTT
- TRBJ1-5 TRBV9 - CASSVAGGIGQPQHF TGTGCCAGCAGCGTAGCGGGGGGAATCGGTCAGCCCCAGCATTTT
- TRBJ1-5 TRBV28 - CASSLKVGIKYQPQHF TGTGCCAGCAGTTTAAAGGTCGGGATCAAGTATCAGCCCCAGCATTTT
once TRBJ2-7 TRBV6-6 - CASGKQHYEQYF TGTGCCAGCGGGAAACAACACTACGAGCAGTACTTC
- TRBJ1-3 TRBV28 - CASSSQGSSGNTIYF TGTGCCAGCAGTTCGCAGGGGTCCTCTGGAAACACCATATATTTT
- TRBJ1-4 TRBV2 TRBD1 CASTEPGQGVKLFF TGTGCCAGCACCGAACCGGGACAGGGAGTAAAACTGTTTTTT